Below, 8 T cell receptor beta chains from the same sample are listed, as sequenced in a study of T cells in localized non-small cell lung cancer. The assay was immunoSEQ multiplex PCR, and TCRdb's table has in-frame clones only and misses some. The table has tens of thousands of clones, approximately 91% seen once. This material consisted of peripheral blood, taken before any cancer treatment. The receptor source for this set is a man aged 40 to 70 with stage I lung adenocarcinoma.

This rearrangement joins TRBV6-5 to TRBJ1-5; 8 bases match TRBD1. There are 15 residues in the CDR3. J gave up 2 bases and V 6 bases, and 6 bases lay outside the gene matches. In germline, CDR1 is MNHEY, CDR2 SVGAGI. The CDR3 protein is CASSKDRDGNQPQHF. CDR3 DNA: TGTGCCAGCAGCAAGGACAGGGATGGCAATCAGCCCCAGCATTTT.

The chain carries TRBV27 and TRBJ2-4, with D unresolved. The CDR3 is 13 residues long. Trimming left V 2 bases short and J 3 bases short, with 5 bases between. CDR1 and CDR2 (germline): MNHEY, SMNVEV (reference sequence). This chain's CDR3 is CASSLPSKNIQYF. Here the CDR3 DNA reads TGTGCCAGCAGTTTACCGAGCAAAAACATTCAGTACTTC.

This clone was observed a single time. This rearrangement joins TRBV7-9 to TRBJ2-2; D not certain. V was clipped by 5 bases and J by 3 bases, with 4 bases between them. This CDR3 region has 12 residues. The germline V gene encodes CDR1 SEHNR and CDR2 FQNEAQ (reference sequence). CDR3 protein: CASSTYTGELFF. The CDR3 region has the DNA TGTGCCAGCAGCACCTACACCGGGGAGCTGTTTTTT. Looking up the rest from reference TRBV7-9 and TRBJ2-2 gives the full variable domain: DTGVSQNPRHKITKRGQNVTFRCDPISEHNRLYWYRQTLGQGPEFLTYFQNEAQLEKSRLLSDRFSAERPKGSFSTLEIQRTEQGDSAMYLCASSTYTGELFFGEGSRLTVL.

The chain recombines TRBV27 with TRBJ2-3; a weak D match, TRBD1 (6 bases). The germline gives CDR1 MNHEY, CDR2 SMNVEV (reference sequence). Trimming left V 2 bases short and J 3 bases short, with 15 bases between. The CDR3 consists of 16 residues. The CDR3 region has the DNA TGTGCCAGCAGTTTACTGGGCCCAAGGGGGACAGATACGCAGTATTTT. Protein sequence: CASSLLGPRGTDTQYF.

The V gene is TRBV4-1, the J gene TRBJ2-7, with 9 bases aligning to TRBD1. Germline CDR1 and CDR2: MGHRA and YSYEKL. The CDR3 is 17 residues long. After removal of 0 bases from V and 0 bases from J, the junction contained 6 bases not matched to a gene. The CDR3 DNA reads as TGCGCCAGCAGCCAAGAACCCGGGACAGGGTCCTCCTACGAGCAGTACTTC. Translating it yields CASSQEPGTGSSYEQYF.

V usage is TRBV7-9 and J usage is TRBJ2-7, with 8 positions matching TRBD2. This CDR3 region has 15 residues. Germline CDR1 reads SEHNR; CDR2 reads FQNEAQ (reference sequence). V lost 5 bases and J lost 4; bases outside the gene matches: 10. CDR3 protein: CASSATGTRGYEQYF. The CDR3 nucleotides read TGTGCCAGCAGCGCAACCGGGACTAGGGGTTACGAGCAGTACTTC.

V and J are TRBV18 and TRBJ2-1, with D possibly matching TRBD1 (6 bases). The length of the CDR3 is 16 residues. Germline CDR1 reads KGHSH; CDR2 reads LQKENI. Trimming stripped 5 bases from V and 1 base from J, with 15 bases between. In nucleotides, the CDR3 is TGTGCCAGCTCAGGCTACAGGGTGAAGTCCTACAATGAGCAGTTCTTC. Translating it yields CASSGYRVKSYNEQFF.

The chain couples TRBV4-2 to TRBJ2-1, with a weak D call TRBD2 (5 bases). The CDR3 runs 16 residues. The germline CDR1 and CDR2 sequences are LGHNA and YNFKEQ. With 1 base removed from V and 8 bases from J, the gap between germline ends came to 18 bases. CDR3 in DNA: TGTGCCAGCAGCCAAGCAACTAGGACCCCCCTCGATGAGCAGTTCTTC. This encodes CASSQATRTPLDEQFF.